This T cell receptor beta chain is from a study of patients and donors after allogeneic stem cell transplantation. TCRdb reprocessed the RT-PCR reads with MiXCR, giving one entry per CDR3 protein. Of some 21,000 distinct CDR3 sequences in the sample, approximately 28% are singletons; the top ten hold 48%. This clonotype occurred once. V lost 2 bases to trimming and J lost 1 base; unmatched junction nucleotides: 11. The germline gives CDR1 KGHDR, CDR2 SFDVKD. This CDR3 contains 19 residues. Sequences were obtained from blood, either unsorted or a sorted T cell fraction (not recorded which). The chain links TRBV24-1 to TRBJ2-3; 10 nucleotides align to TRBD1. The TCR was taken from a human donor who was either an allogeneic HSCT recipient or a stem cell or donor lymphocyte infusion donor (not recorded which). It is not recorded whose cells these are; they may come from a transplant donor. CDR3 in amino acids: CATSDWDRGPWGRTDTQYF. The CDR3 DNA is TGTGCCACCAGTGATTGGGACAGGGGACCTTGGGGCCGCACAGATACGCAGTATTTT.